These T cell receptor beta chains were read from a single sample in a study of blood T cell repertoires in COVID-19. The method was immunoSEQ multiplex PCR; TCRdb's version includes in-frame clones alone and lacks a portion of them. This table has some 65,000 clones, roughly 74% appearing once. The sample comprised peripheral blood. These receptors were collected from an elderly woman with acute or convalescent COVID-19. The conserved cysteine and the conserved F or W are not part of the CDR3 here. Clone size is shown for a subset of rows, as once, few, many or a class of expanded clone.

>TRBV5-4|-
ASSSTGGFGDSPLH
>TRBV5-5|once
ASSLRLQGLNTEAF
>TRBV7-2|-
ASSLVGAGGTEAF
>TRBV9|-
ASSEGGGGSNEQF
>TRBV28|-
ASSLLGTGSEEKLF
>TRBV6-5|-
ASSREMNTEAF
>TRBV4-3|-
ASSRGGNVYNEQF
>TRBV2|-
ASSPVSLPNEKLF
>TRBV20-1|many
SASTQASGTSSGANVLT
>TRBV6-6|-
ASRTRGGLTDTQY
>TRBV29-1|-
SVEEAQGATNEKLF
>TRBV23-1|-
AIPPRVSLTEAF
>TRBV27|-
ASSLRLDRVGDEQY
>TRBV3-1/TRBV3-2|-
ASSQDPPLIVDTQY
>TRBV7-2|-
ASLGTSGYATDTQY
>TRBV6-2/TRBV6-3|many
ASSYPGGRTEAF
>TRBV18|-
ASSPRQGTDTQY
>TRBV19|-
ASKDRLAGVDTQY
>TRBV2|-
ASSEFVTGADTQY
>TRBV10-1|-
ASSGNRGLETQY
>TRBV5-1|-
ASHPGQGYEQY
>TRBV7-9|once
ASSLGGWQGKMLNTEAF
>TRBV29-1|-
SVEVPGGIYGYT
>TRBV9|-
ASSDSGTSGNNEQF
>TRBV28|-
ASGGQGFGTGELF
>TRBV9|-
ASSVGARNYNEQF
>TRBV4-1|-
ASSQQQGVRETQY
>TRBV5-1|-
ASSSIGGNSPLH
>TRBV9|-
ASSVFPGGWDEQY
>TRBV7-8|-
ASSQGQGAYNEQF